The 5 T cell receptor beta chains below all came from one sample that was sequenced in a study of cytomegalovirus exposure and HLA in healthy donors. The PCR had 60 Vbeta and 13 Jbeta primers. The method was immunoSEQ multiplex PCR; TCRdb's version includes in-frame clones alone and lacks a portion of them. The profile covers 150,000 to 200,000 clones, with roughly 78% appearing a single time and roughly 2% taken by the ten largest. Source material: PBMCs. The receptors originated from a man aged 35 to 55 in good health and CMV-seronegative.

The chain combines TRBV2 with TRBJ1-2; D unclear. The CDR3 is 13 residues long. The V gene's germline CDR1 is SNHLY and CDR2 FYNNEI. V was cut by 9 bases and J by 3 bases, with 14 bases left in between. The CDR3 nucleotides read TGTGCCAGGATTAGAATCCAGGACTATGGCTACACCTTC. Encoded protein: CARIRIQDYGYTF.

The chain joins TRBV5-1 to TRBJ1-1, with 7 bases identical to TRBD1. Unmatched junction bases numbered 9, after V lost 0 bases and J lost 7 bases. Germline CDR1 SGHRS, CDR2 YFSETQ. There are 15 residues in the CDR3. CDR3 protein: CASSLGPGTVREAFF. The CDR3 coding sequence is TGCGCCAGCAGCTTGGGCCCGGGGACAGTCCGTGAAGCTTTCTTT.

The chain links TRBV21-1 to TRBJ1-1; the table gives TRBD1 as D, unverified against the DNA. TRBV21-1 has pseudogene status. CDR3 length equals 18 residues. In nucleotides, the CDR3 is TGTGCCAGCAGCAAAAAGGGGTCGGACAGGACTTTGAACACTGAAGCTTTCTTT. It specifies CASSKKGSDRTLNTEAFF.

This sequence joins TRBV2 and TRBJ2-1, with 16 bases that match TRBD2. From germline, CDR1 is SNHLY and CDR2 FYNNEI. The CDR3 covers 17 residues. After removal of 3 bases from V and 12 bases from J, the junction contained 11 bases not matched to a gene. In DNA, the CDR3 is TGTGCCAGCAGTGAGGTGGCGGGACTAGCGGGAGGGGCCGGGCAGTTCTTC. Translation: CASSEVAGLAGGAGQFF.

V gene TRBV25-1 combines with J gene TRBJ2-3; TRBD2 matches at 9 bases. V gave up 8 bases and J gave up 8 bases; unmatched junction bases: 11. This CDR3 contains 14 residues. Looked up from germline, CDR1 is MGHDK and CDR2 is SYGVNS. The DNA of the CDR3 is TGTGCCAGCGAAACCTCGGGACTAGCCGGTACGCAGTATTTT. Translating it yields CASETSGLAGTQYF.